Listed here are 30 T cell receptor beta chains from one sample, sequenced in a study of T cells after yellow fever vaccination. A single record per CDR3 protein comes from TCRdb applying MiXCR to the 5' RACE reads. The table has 400,000 or so distinct CDR3 sequences, around a tenth seen once. This material consisted of PBMCs, taken on the day of the first yellow fever vaccination. The receptors shown here come from a man between 18 and 29 years old who received the YFV17D yellow fever vaccine.

This chain uses TRBV7-2 with TRBJ1-2, with TRBD1 matching 8 bases. The CDR3 runs to 14 residues. Germline V gene lookup returns CDR1 SGHTA and CDR2 FQGNSA. J was trimmed by 6 bases and V by 5 bases; bases with no gene match: 8. CDR3 region: CASSATQGANGYTF. The CDR3, as DNA: TGTGCCAGCAGCGCGACTCAGGGGGCGAATGGCTACACCTTC.

This clonotype has only a few counts. This chain links TRBV5-4 with TRBJ2-5; perhaps TRBD1 as D (5 bases). Trimming removed 4 bases from V and 5 bases from J, with 15 bases in between. Germline lookup yields CDR1 SGHNT and CDR2 YYREEE (reference sequence). This CDR3 contains 14 residues. CDR3 residues: CASSLFGAEETQYF. CDR3 nucleotides: TGTGCCAGCAGCCTATTTGGGGCGGAGGAGACCCAGTACTTC.

The chain couples TRBV4-1 to TRBJ1-1; no clear D. Germline assignment: CDR1 MGHRA and CDR2 YSYEKL. There are 12 residues in the CDR3. The V end lost 1 base, the J end lost 4 bases, and 4 bases lay between the germline ends. In DNA form, the CDR3 reads TGCGCCAGCAGCCAAGTAAGCACTGAAGCTTTCTTT. This translates into CASSQVSTEAFF.

This clonotype was picked up a small number of times. This rearrangement joins TRBV5-1 to TRBJ1-1, with D perhaps TRBD1 (5 bases). V lost 4 bases and J 4 bases, leaving 11 bases between the germline ends. CDR1 and CDR2 (germline): SGHRS, YFSETQ. This CDR3 is built from 13 residues. The CDR3 DNA reads TGCGCCAGCAGCGGAGGGGTGGGCACTGAAGCTTTCTTT. Protein sequence: CASSGGVGTEAFF.

The rearrangement links TRBV6-2 or TRBV6-3 to TRBJ1-1; 9 bases map to TRBD1. CDR3 length: 14 residues. Germline V gene sequence: CDR1 MNHEY, CDR2 SVGEGT. Unmatched junction bases numbered 6, after V lost 5 bases and J lost 5 bases. CDR3 nucleotides: TGTGCCAGCAGTCCGGGGACAGGGTGGACTGAAGCTTTCTTT. Translated: CASSPGTGWTEAFF.

V and J are TRBV4-2 and TRBJ2-3; maybe TRBD1 (5 bases). V lost 4 bases to trimming and J lost 0 bases, with 14 bases between them. The CDR3 has 16 amino acids. Per the germline V gene, CDR1 is LGHNA and CDR2 is YNFKEQ. Here the CDR3 DNA reads TGTGCCAGCAGCCTCCGACAGCAACCCAGCACAGATACGCAGTATTTT. Translation: CASSLRQQPSTDTQYF.

This clonotype was observed at least ten times. The V call is TRBV5-1, the J call TRBJ2-7; either TRBD1 or TRBD2 may fit D (5 bases each). V shed 5 bases and J shed 5 bases, with 23 bases lying between them. CDR3 length equals 16 residues. CDR1 and CDR2 (germline): SGHRS, YFSETQ. In DNA, the CDR3 is TGCGCCAGCAGGCGCGGGCTCAGGGACCCCCTGAACGAGCAGTACTTC. Translated, it gives CASRRGLRDPLNEQYF.

CDR3 bases: TGCAGTGCTCCCCCAGCGGGGGCCCGGACCCAGTACTTC. Protein: CSAPPAGARTQYF. This sequence joins TRBV20-1 and TRBJ2-5, with 8 bases lining up with TRBD2. Germline V CDR1 and CDR2: DFQATT, SNEGSKA (reference sequence). V was clipped by 5 bases and J by 7 bases; unmatched bases: 9. The CDR3 length is 13 residues.

This chain joins TRBV4-1 and TRBJ1-4, with 7 bases aligning to TRBD1. The germline V gene encodes CDR1 MGHRA and CDR2 YSYEKL. V shed 1 base, J shed 0 bases, and the junction held 8 bases outside the gene matches. This CDR3 spans 18 amino acids. CDR3 coding DNA: TGCGCCAGCAGCCAAGGGGACAGCCAGATTGCAACTAATGAAAAACTGTTTTTT. Its translation is CASSQGDSQIATNEKLFF.

The chain joins TRBV20-1 to TRBJ1-2; no clear D gene. The CDR3 consists of 13 residues. Germline CDR1 DFQATT, CDR2 SNEGSKA (reference sequence). Trimming took 6 bases from V and 2 from J, leaving 13 bases between them. The CDR3 here is CSAETRGNYGYTF. CDR3 DNA: TGCAGTGCCGAGACCCGGGGAAACTATGGCTACACCTTC.

The chain couples TRBV7-3 to TRBJ2-1; no reliable D call. This CDR3 comprises 12 residues. Germline CDR1 and CDR2: SGHTA and FQGTGA. V lost 3 bases and J lost 9, with 9 bases in between. The CDR3 sequence: CASSFFSAEQFF. The CDR3 region has the DNA TGTGCCAGCAGCTTTTTCAGCGCTGAGCAGTTCTTC.

The chain employs TRBV10-2 and TRBJ2-7, with 7 bases aligning to TRBD1. The CDR3 runs to 14 residues. The germline gives CDR1 WSHSY, CDR2 SAAADI. V was pared by 6 bases and J by 0 bases, with 5 bases of the junction left unmatched. The CDR3 region is CASSLWTGSYEQYV. The CDR3 DNA reads TGCGCCAGCAGCCTATGGACAGGCTCCTACGAGCAGTACGTC.

This clonotype has just a few counts. This chain joins TRBV20-1 and TRBJ2-1, with 10 bases lining up with TRBD2. The CDR3 covers 17 residues. Looked up from germline, CDR1 is DFQATT and CDR2 is SNEGSKA (reference sequence). After removal of 3 bases from V and 6 bases from J, the junction contained 14 bases not matched to a gene. Written as DNA, the CDR3 is TGCAGTGCTAGTCGGCTAGCGGGAGCCCTGCTTTCCAATGAGCAGTTCTTC. Translation: CSASRLAGALLSNEQFF.

The J gene is TRBJ1-1, the V gene TRBV11-2, with D unclear. V lost 5 bases, J lost 5 bases, and 12 bases lay in between. CDR1 and CDR2 from the germline V gene are SGHAT and FQNNGV. This CDR3 has 13 amino acids. CDR3 sequence: CASSIPLVTEAFF. The CDR3, as DNA: TGTGCCAGCAGCATACCATTGGTGACTGAAGCTTTCTTT.

This clonotype was seen repeatedly, ten times or more. The CDR3 protein is CASSPQNQETQYF. CDR3 bases: TGTGCCAGCAGCCCTCAGAACCAAGAGACCCAGTACTTC. This chain joins TRBV7-2 and TRBJ2-5; no clear D. Trimming left V 5 bases short and J 0 bases short, with 7 bases between. This CDR3 is built from 13 residues. The V gene's germline CDR1 is SGHTA and CDR2 FQGNSA. Drawing the rest from reference TRBV7-2 and TRBJ2-5, the complete variable domain is GAGVSQSPSNKVTEKGKDVELRCDPISGHTALYWYRQSLGQGLEFLIYFQGNSAPDKSGLPSDRFSAERTGGSVSTLTIQRTQQEDSAVYLCASSPQNQETQYFGPGTRLLVL.

The V call is TRBV4-1, the J call TRBJ1-1, with 7 nucleotides matching TRBD1. Germline trimming cut 4 bases from V and 6 bases from J; bases unmatched to any gene: 11. CDR3 length equals 15 residues. Per germline, CDR1 MGHRA and CDR2 YSYEKL. The CDR3 DNA reads as TGCGCCAGCAGCCCTTATGGACAGGCTTTGGCTGAAGCTTTCTTT. Its protein is CASSPYGQALAEAFF.

This clonotype was seen only a few times. This chain connects TRBV5-4 to TRBJ2-7; D is undetermined. V gave up 4 bases and J gave up 3 bases, with 14 bases separating them. CDR3 length: 14 residues. Germline V CDR1 and CDR2: SGHNT, YYREEE (reference sequence). CDR3 loop: CASSNDGHLYEQYV. The CDR3 nucleotides read TGTGCCAGCAGCAACGACGGTCATCTCTACGAGCAGTACGTC.

As DNA, the CDR3 is TGCAGCGTTGTTGGGAATGCCCCCACTGAAGCTTTCTTT. Translated: CSVVGNAPTEAFF. The chain employs TRBV29-1 and TRBJ1-1; D is uncertain. The germline V gene encodes CDR1 SQVTM and CDR2 ANQGSEA. This CDR3 is built from 13 residues. Trimming stripped 4 bases from V and 4 bases from J, with 13 bases between. The whole variable domain, filled in from reference TRBV29-1 and TRBJ1-1, reads SAVISQKPSRDICQRGTSLTIQCQVDSQVTMMFWYRQQPGQSLTLIATANQGSEATYESGFVIDKFPISRPNLTFSTLTVSNMSPEDSSIYLCSVVGNAPTEAFFGQGTRLTVV.

This clonotype was counted only a few times. This rearrangement joins TRBV20-1 to TRBJ1-1; TRBD1 is a possible D gene (6 bases). Deletions cut 4 bases from V and 0 bases from J, with 15 bases between. The CDR3 loop spans 15 amino acids. The germline V gene encodes CDR1 DFQATT and CDR2 SNEGSKA (reference sequence). This chain's CDR3 is CSAKGGLILNTEAFF. The CDR3 nucleotides read TGCAGTGCTAAGGGGGGTTTGATTTTGAACACTGAAGCTTTCTTT.

This sequence joins TRBV27 and TRBJ2-5, with D maybe TRBD2 (7 bases). CDR1 MNHEY and CDR2 SMNVEV come from the germline V gene (reference sequence). Trimming cost V 3 bases and J 3 bases, with 14 bases left between them. The CDR3 is 15 amino acids. The CDR3 nucleotides are TGTGCCAGCAGTTTTTGGAGGGGGGGGGAAGAGACCCAGTACTTC. The encoded protein is CASSFWRGGEETQYF.

The rearrangement uses TRBV30 and TRBJ2-4, with a tentative D call TRBD2 (5 bases). Per germline, CDR1 GTSNPN and CDR2 SVGIG (reference sequence). Trimming cost V 0 bases and J 11 bases, with 20 bases left between them. The CDR3 sequence is 15 residues long. CDR3 in DNA: TGTGCCTGGAGTGTACTAGGCGGCGTCCTTTCGCTTCAGTACTTC. It encodes CAWSVLGGVLSLQYF.

CDR3 nucleotide sequence: TGTGCCACCAGTGATCGGGGACAGGGGGGTAAAACGCAGTATTTT. This gives the protein CATSDRGQGGKTQYF. The genes are TRBV24-1 and TRBJ2-3; 11 nucleotides align to TRBD1. The CDR3 runs to 15 residues. Trimming cost V 3 bases and J 9 bases; bases outside gene matches: 7. Germline V gene lookup returns CDR1 KGHDR and CDR2 SFDVKD.

This clonotype was detected a few times. J is TRBJ2-3 and V is TRBV20-1; 10 bases agree with TRBD2. The CDR3 length is 14 residues. V was clipped by 6 bases and J by 2 bases; unmatched bases: 5. Germline V CDR1 and CDR2: DFQATT, SNEGSKA (reference sequence). CDR3 amino acids: CSAHSGGPTDTQYF. CDR3 bases: TGCAGTGCCCATAGCGGGGGGCCCACAGATACGCAGTATTTT.

This clonotype was observed a handful of times. This chain joins TRBV19 and TRBJ1-1; D is ambiguous. The CDR3 runs to 13 residues. Germline V gene sequence: CDR1 LNHDA, CDR2 SQIVND (reference sequence). V lost 7 bases, J lost 4 bases, and 13 bases lay in between. This CDR3 reads CASNAVLGTEAFF. The CDR3 region has the DNA TGTGCCAGTAACGCGGTCCTCGGCACTGAAGCTTTCTTT.

This clonotype was counted many times. V gene TRBV4-3 combines with J gene TRBJ2-3; D is uncertain. CDR1 and CDR2 (germline): LGHNA, YSLEER. CDR3 size: 14 residues. Trimming removed 8 bases from V and 1 base from J, with 13 bases in between. CDR3 loop: CASAINGGTDTQYF. The CDR3 coding sequence is TGCGCCAGCGCTATAAACGGCGGCACAGATACGCAGTATTTT.

Many counts were recorded for this clonotype. This sequence joins TRBV4-2 and TRBJ1-4; 11 positions agree with TRBD1. V trimming: 0 bases; J trimming: 7 bases; junction bases outside the gene matches: 4. Germline V gives CDR1 LGHNA, CDR2 YNFKEQ. The CDR3 runs to 16 residues. The CDR3: CASSQDAGTGGEKLFF. CDR3 DNA: TGTGCCAGCAGCCAAGATGCGGGGACAGGGGGTGAAAAACTGTTTTTT.

The rearrangement joins TRBV5-1 to TRBJ2-3; the D is unclear. The CDR3 sequence is 13 residues long. The germline CDR1 and CDR2 sequences are SGHRS and YFSETQ. Trimming pared 4 bases from V and 1 base from J, leaving 7 bases between. In nucleotides, the CDR3 is TGCGCCAGCAGCCAAACAGGCACAGATACGCAGTATTTT. Its translation: CASSQTGTDTQYF.

This clonotype was recorded a few times. V gene TRBV6-5 combines with J gene TRBJ2-7; 7 bases are a match to TRBD1. In germline, CDR1 is MNHEY, CDR2 SVGAGI. The CDR3 contains 14 residues. Trimming cost V 2 bases and J 3 bases; bases outside gene matches: 4. This chain's CDR3 is CASSYGAGGYEQYF. CDR3 nucleotides: TGTGCCAGCAGTTACGGGGCAGGGGGCTACGAGCAGTACTTC.

The V and J genes are TRBV15 and TRBJ2-3; D unresolved. Trimming took off 1 base at V and 5 bases at J, with 1 base between the two ends. Germline values: CDR1 LNHNV, CDR2 YYDKDF (reference sequence). The CDR3 loop spans 11 amino acids. The CDR3 loop reads CATSRGDTQYF. CDR3 in DNA: TGTGCCACCAGCAGAGGAGATACGCAGTATTTT.

This clonotype has a handful of counts. V usage is TRBV5-1 and J usage is TRBJ1-2; TRBD1 matches 9 bases. Germline values: CDR1 SGHRS, CDR2 YFSETQ. The CDR3 runs to 20 residues. Germline trimming cut 2 bases from V and 4 bases from J; bases unmatched to any gene: 21. CDR3 amino acids: CASSFNPGQGNLRGAYGYTF. The CDR3 DNA reads TGCGCCAGCAGCTTTAACCCGGGACAGGGAAATTTGAGGGGAGCCTATGGCTACACCTTC.